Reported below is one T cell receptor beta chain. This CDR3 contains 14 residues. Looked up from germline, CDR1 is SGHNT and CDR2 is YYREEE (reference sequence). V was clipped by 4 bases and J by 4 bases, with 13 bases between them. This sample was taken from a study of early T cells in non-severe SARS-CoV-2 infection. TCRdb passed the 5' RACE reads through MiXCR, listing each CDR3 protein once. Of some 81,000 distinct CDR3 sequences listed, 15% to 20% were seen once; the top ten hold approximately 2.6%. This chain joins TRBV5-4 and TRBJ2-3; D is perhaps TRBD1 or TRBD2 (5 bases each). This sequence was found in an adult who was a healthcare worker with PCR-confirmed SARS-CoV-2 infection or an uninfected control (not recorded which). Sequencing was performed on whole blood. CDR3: CASSQGPISDTQYF. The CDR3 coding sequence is TGTGCCAGCAGCCAGGGACCCATTTCAGATACGCAGTATTTT.